The 27 T cell receptor beta chains given below trace back to one sample, sequenced in a study of post-analysis software for immune sequencing data. These TCRs' antigens remain unknown. TCR beta cDNA libraries had unique molecular identifiers. TCRdb re-called the PCR reads through MiXCR, storing one row per CDR3 protein. The sample consists of about 540,000 distinct CDR3 sequences, around a third of them appearing once. General study findings and limits: Elevated frequency relative to controls characterized 4 or 5 TRBV segments in patients, TRBV5-6, TRBV5-1 and TRBV20-1 among them.

The sequencing input was blood. These receptor sequences come from a girl between 2 and 17 years old with multiple sclerosis.

The CDR3 DNA reads as TGCGCCAGCAGCTTACAGAGTTCTGAAGCTTTCTTT. It encodes CASSLQSSEAFF. The chain couples TRBV5-1 to TRBJ1-1; D is unclear. This CDR3 has 12 residues. Trimming pared 2 bases from V and 6 bases from J, leaving 8 bases between. Germline V CDR1 and CDR2: SGHRS, YFSETQ.

This clonotype was counted at least ten times. The V gene is TRBV20-1, the J gene TRBJ2-7, with 10 bases lining up with TRBD1. This CDR3 comprises 15 residues. Per germline, CDR1 DFQATT and CDR2 SNEGSKA (reference sequence). Germline trimming cut 6 bases from V and 7 bases from J; bases unmatched to any gene: 15. CDR3 nucleotide sequence: TGCAGTGCCCAATCGACAGGGGGCCAGCTAGGAGAGCAGTACTTC. Amino acids: CSAQSTGGQLGEQYF.

This clonotype was found a few times. This sequence joins TRBV20-1 and TRBJ2-5, with a weak D call TRBD2 (5 bases). Trimming took 5 bases from V and 5 from J, leaving 18 bases between them. The CDR3 length is 14 residues. The germline V gene encodes CDR1 DFQATT and CDR2 SNEGSKA (reference sequence). The CDR3 DNA reads as TGCAGTGCTCAAGCTCTACAACTAGGGGAGACCCAGTACTTC. Its translation is CSAQALQLGETQYF.

The CDR3 DNA sequence: TGTGCCAGCAGCTTAGGAGGGACCCTGGCTGATGGCTACACCTTC. This sequence encodes CASSLGGTLADGYTF. The chain employs TRBV7-2 and TRBJ1-2; possible D gene TRBD1, 5 bases. The CDR3 is 15 amino acids. Germline CDR1 reads SGHTA; CDR2 reads FQGNSA. V lost 1 base, J lost 6 bases, and 15 bases lay in between. Full variable domain (rest looked up from reference TRBV7-2 and TRBJ1-2): GAGVSQSPSNKVTEKGKDVELRCDPISGHTALYWYRQSLGQGLEFLIYFQGNSAPDKSGLPSDRFSAERTGGSVSTLTIQRTQQEDSAVYLCASSLGGTLADGYTFGSGTRLTVV.

The gene calls are TRBV12-3 or TRBV12-4 and TRBJ1-6; a possible D gene is TRBD1 (6 bases). Trimming removed 5 bases at V and 9 bases at J, with 20 bases between. The CDR3 covers 16 residues. The CDR3 DNA reads as TGTGCCAGCAGTCTCTTAGGGGGGGGGCCTGGTTCACCCCTCCACTTT. This translates into CASSLLGGGPGSPLHF.

This clonotype was detected only a few times. The gene calls are TRBV3-1 and TRBJ2-1; 8 bases map to TRBD2. This CDR3 region has 16 residues. Per germline, CDR1 LGHDT and CDR2 YNNKEL (reference sequence). V shed 1 base and J 4 bases; nucleotides not matched to a gene: 6. The CDR3 is CASSQGGTSTYNEQFF. The CDR3 nucleotides are TGTGCCAGCAGCCAAGGCGGGACTAGTACGTACAATGAGCAGTTCTTC.

This clonotype was counted only a few times. The rearrangement joins TRBV24-1 to TRBJ2-3, with D possibly being TRBD1 (5 bases). V was clipped by 1 base and J by 2 bases, with 15 bases between them. The CDR3 spans 17 residues. Germline V gene lookup returns CDR1 KGHDR and CDR2 SFDVKD. CDR3 loop: CATSDFPLGDDTDTQYF. CDR3 coding DNA: TGTGCCACCAGTGATTTTCCCTTAGGGGATGACACAGATACGCAGTATTTT.

V gene TRBV4-1 combines with J gene TRBJ1-2; the D gene is possibly TRBD1 (5 bases). There are 15 residues in the CDR3. Germline values: CDR1 MGHRA, CDR2 YSYEKL. Between the trimmed V and J ends, which lost 0 bases and 8 bases, there was a span of 16 bases. The CDR3 is CASSQDRGTERGYTF. The DNA of the CDR3 is TGCGCCAGCAGCCAAGATAGGGGAACCGAGAGGGGCTACACCTTC.

The sample holds a few counts of this clonotype. This chain uses TRBV29-1 with TRBJ2-5, with 16 bases aligning to TRBD2. Germline V gene data show CDR1 as SQVTM and CDR2 as ANQGSEA. V lost 4 bases to trimming and J lost 4 bases; unmatched junction nucleotides: 3. CDR3 size: 15 residues. CDR3 in amino acids: CSVVGLAGGGETQYF. The CDR3 DNA follows: TGCAGCGTTGTGGGACTAGCGGGAGGGGGAGAGACCCAGTACTTC.

CDR3 amino acids: CASSRTGTSRGETQYF. The CDR3, as DNA: TGCGCCAGCAGCCGTACCGGGACTAGCCGAGGAGAGACCCAGTACTTC. The chain uses TRBV5-1 and TRBJ2-5, with 9 bases aligning to TRBD2. This CDR3 region has 16 residues. V shed 4 bases and J 4 bases; nucleotides not matched to a gene: 11. Per germline, CDR1 SGHRS and CDR2 YFSETQ.

The chain uses TRBV20-1 and TRBJ2-1; 9 bases are shared with TRBD2. Per the germline V gene, CDR1 is DFQATT and CDR2 is SNEGSKA (reference sequence). The CDR3 is made up of 17 amino acids. J lost 7 bases, V lost 1 base, and 14 bases had no gene match. The CDR3 is CSARGSSASGERNEQFF. CDR3 coding DNA: TGCAGTGCTAGAGGGTCCTCGGCTAGCGGGGAAAGGAATGAGCAGTTCTTC.

This clonotype has only a few counts. The gene calls are TRBV10-3 and TRBJ1-1, with D possibly being TRBD1 (6 bases). Deletions cut 9 bases from V and 7 bases from J, with 21 bases between. The CDR3 length is 14 residues. Germline lookup yields CDR1 ENHRY and CDR2 SYGVKD. CDR3 region: CAIRSGQGRDEAFF. In DNA form, the CDR3 reads TGTGCCATTAGATCGGGGCAGGGGCGCGATGAAGCTTTCTTT.

Concerning this clonotype: Germline and junction disagree at one end, which may indicate a read error. V usage is TRBV2 and J usage is TRBJ2-7; D remains unclear. The end of the DNA fits TRBJ2-5 better, so the J call may be wrong. Germline lookup yields CDR1 SNHLY and CDR2 FYNNEI. The CDR3 covers 14 residues. The CDR3 is CASTLRGGQGTQYF. For the CDR3, the DNA is TGTGCCAGCACCCTCAGAGGCGGCCAAGGGACCCAGTACTTC.

V usage is TRBV7-9 and J usage is TRBJ2-1, with D perhaps TRBD1 (6 bases). The V gene's germline CDR1 is SEHNR and CDR2 FQNEAQ (reference sequence). There are 14 residues in the CDR3. Between the trimmed V and J ends, which lost 4 bases and 5 bases, there was a span of 12 bases. CDR3 sequence (DNA): TGTGCCAGCAGCTGGAACCAGGGGAACAATGAGCAGTTCTTC. It yields the protein CASSWNQGNNEQFF.

This clonotype was recorded a few times. The chain is built from TRBV29-1 and TRBJ2-5; D is unresolved. The CDR3 length is 13 residues. CDR1 is SQVTM, CDR2 ANQGSEA, per germline. Trimming stripped 0 bases from V and 5 bases from J, with 10 bases between. The chain's CDR3 is CSVEDPPGETQYF. The DNA of the CDR3 is TGCAGCGTTGAAGATCCTCCTGGGGAGACCCAGTACTTC.

The chain employs TRBV2 and TRBJ1-5, with TRBD1 matching over 9 bases. The germline CDR1 and CDR2 sequences are SNHLY and FYNNEI. There are 13 residues in the CDR3. With V trimmed by 7 bases and J by 6 bases, 4 bases remained unmatched. CDR3 sequence: CASTATGGQPQHF. For the CDR3, the DNA is TGTGCCAGCACCGCGACAGGGGGTCAGCCCCAGCATTTT.

This clonotype has only one observation. The genes are TRBV29-1 and TRBJ1-2; 7 nucleotides agree with TRBD1. Germline V lookup: CDR1 SQVTM, CDR2 ANQGSEA. The CDR3 covers 13 residues. Trimming removed 7 bases from V and 8 bases from J; junction bases left unmatched: 13. The CDR3 loop is CSGQYTGVGGYTF. CDR3 nucleotides: TGCAGCGGGCAATACACAGGGGTCGGGGGCTACACCTTC.

In its sample, this clonotype was seen many times. The chain employs TRBV4-1 and TRBJ2-7; 11 bases line up with TRBD1. The CDR3 has 15 residues. With V trimmed by 4 bases and J by 3 bases, 5 bases remained unmatched. The germline gives CDR1 MGHRA, CDR2 YSYEKL. The chain's CDR3 is CASSPSGTGGYEQYF. The CDR3 region has the DNA TGCGCCAGCAGCCCCTCCGGGACAGGGGGCTACGAGCAGTACTTC.

In this sample, this clonotype turned up a few times. This chain uses TRBV15 with TRBJ1-5; the D gene is possibly TRBD1 (5 bases). The CDR3 has 15 residues. Trimming shortened V by 1 base and J by 1 base, and 8 bases separated the two germline ends. Germline CDR1 LNHNV, CDR2 YYDKDF (reference sequence). DNA for the CDR3: TGTGCCACCAGCAGAGGGGGGGAAAGCAATCAGCCCCAGCATTTT. This gives the protein CATSRGGESNQPQHF.

This clonotype showed up just a few times. The chain carries TRBV6-1 and TRBJ2-7; D possibly corresponds to TRBD1 (5 bases). Trimming left V 9 bases short and J 0 bases short, with 27 bases between. The CDR3 is 18 residues long. Germline V CDR1 and CDR2: MNHNS, SASEGT. CDR3 protein: CASCDARAPPGYSYEQYF. The DNA of the CDR3 is TGTGCCAGTTGCGACGCCCGCGCCCCCCCAGGGTACTCCTACGAGCAGTACTTC.

The chain recombines TRBV10-3 with TRBJ1-4; D might be TRBD1 (5 bases). V was pared by 7 bases and J by 1 base, with 7 bases between. Looked up from germline, CDR1 is ENHRY and CDR2 is SYGVKD. The CDR3 loop spans 13 amino acids. The CDR3 here is CAINDRTNEKLFF. The CDR3 nucleotides are TGTGCCATCAATGACAGAACTAATGAAAAACTGTTTTTT.

In this sample, this clonotype turned up a few times. The chain combines TRBV6-2 or TRBV6-3 with TRBJ2-3; maybe TRBD2 (6 bases). Germline CDR1 MNHEY, CDR2 SVGEGT. The ends were cut back, 5 bases at V and 0 bases at J, with 15 bases in the middle. The CDR3 is made up of 16 amino acids. DNA of the CDR3: TGTGCCAGCAGTCGAACTCGGGACTTCAGCACAGATACGCAGTATTTT. Its translation: CASSRTRDFSTDTQYF.

The rearrangement links TRBV29-1 to TRBJ2-5, with D possibly called TRBD1 or TRBD2 (5 bases each). The DNA end favors TRBJ2-7, so the J call may be wrong. This CDR3 spans 12 amino acids. The V gene's germline CDR1 is SQVTM and CDR2 ANQGSEA. Here the CDR3 reads CSVATLGDEQYF. DNA of the CDR3: TGCAGCGTTGCGACTCTGGGGGACGAGCAGTACTTC.

The chain combines TRBV20-1 with TRBJ2-2; D remains ambiguous. This CDR3 is 12 amino acids long. Trimming took 0 bases from V and 6 from J, leaving 5 bases between them. CDR1 and CDR2 (germline): DFQATT, SNEGSKA (reference sequence). The CDR3 DNA reads TGCAGTGCTAGAGAAGGCGCCGGGGAGCTGTTTTTT. Translating gives CSAREGAGELFF.

The chain combines TRBV5-5 with TRBJ2-5, with D perhaps assigned TRBD1 or TRBD2 (7 bases each). Germline CDR1 is SGHKS and CDR2 is YYEKEE (reference sequence). The CDR3 contains 14 residues. V was trimmed by 6 bases and J by 5 bases, leaving 17 bases between them. This CDR3 is CASKGGQGGETQYF. In DNA, the CDR3 is TGTGCCAGCAAAGGGGGGCAGGGGGGGGAGACCCAGTACTTC.

The chain combines TRBV28 with TRBJ1-6; no firm D call. The CDR3 is 12 residues long. Trimming stripped 7 bases from V and 7 bases from J, with 8 bases between. The germline gives CDR1 MDHEN, CDR2 SYDVKM. CDR3 coding DNA: TGTGCCAGCACCCCCGGGAATTCACCCCTCCACTTT. Translation gives CASTPGNSPLHF.

The DNA for the CDR3 is TGCAGTGCTAGAACCTACGGACTAGCGGGTAGAGAGACCCAGTACTTC. Amino acid sequence: CSARTYGLAGRETQYF. This sequence joins TRBV20-1 and TRBJ2-5; TRBD2 aligns across 11 bases. J gave up 4 bases and V 2 bases, and 9 bases lay outside the gene matches. CDR1 is DFQATT and CDR2 is SNEGSKA in the germline V gene (reference sequence). The CDR3 extends over 16 amino acids.